The present entry profiles one T cell receptor beta chain with its context. The record originates from a study of cytomegalovirus exposure and HLA in healthy donors. V lost 4 bases and J lost 2, with 8 bases in between. CDR3 length equals 12 residues. The germline CDR1 and CDR2 sequences are SQVTM and ANQGSEA. Primers: 60 Vbeta forward and 13 Jbeta reverse. Profiling relied on immunoSEQ multiplex PCR, and the TCRdb table lists in-frame clones only, not all of them. The sample includes 150,000 or so clones. V usage is TRBV29-1 and J usage is TRBJ2-5; D unresolved. The sequencing input was PBMCs. This sequence was found in a woman aged 45 to 65 in good health and CMV-seronegative. CDR3 residues: CSVVPPQETQYF. CDR3 coding DNA: TGCAGCGTTGTCCCTCCTCAAGAGACCCAGTACTTC.